This TCR beta chain is from a study of T-cell reconstitution after alpha-beta-depleted transplantation in children (dated by TCRdb to about 2016). Concerning the study at large: The study quantitatively tracked T-cell immune reconstitution after TCRalphabeta/CD19-depleted allogeneic hematopoietic cell transplantation in children using TCR repertoire profiling.

The library relied on PCR. Data came from an Illumina HiSeq 2500. TCR libraries were prepared with molecular barcoding, using unique molecular identifiers to normalize TCRbeta repertoire quantification. Clones were called with MiXCR by TCRdb after fastp trimmed the public reads at Q25, and only in-frame beta chains were retained. Here each entry gathers all rows of one CDR3 protein and keeps the most common genes and DNA. This sample comprises 85,000 to 120,000 distinct CDR3 sequences, roughly 7.1% of them detected only once. The ten largest account for roughly 17% of the sample. This sample's treatment or condition label indicates: allogeneic hematopoietic cell transplantation with graft depleted of TCRalphabeta T cells and CD19 B cells. The children who served as transplant recipients had been given grafts of TCRalphabeta/CD19-depleted allogeneic hematopoietic cells. Here is what the overall study found, with its caveats: In some patients, the high TCRbeta diversity seen at day 60 was put down to recipient T cells and intrathymic progenitors that had survived conditioning. The apparently early alphabetaT-cell count recovery about two months after transplant was reportedly dependent on only several hundred rapidly expanded clones derived from non-depleted graft cells. Over the following months the frequencies of hyperexpanded clones went down, and after one year T-cell counts and TCRbeta diversity were mostly credited to newly produced T cells.

The sample holds a few counts of this clonotype. The antigen it binds to is not known. It has no much larger one-base neighbor in the sample; base qualities were not kept. The CDR3 numbers 13 residues from cysteine through phenylalanine. Just the 39-base CDR3 DNA is kept, in frame starting at base 1. Sequences LGHNA (CDR1) and YNFKEQ (CDR2) are obtained from the germline V gene. Trimming removed 5 bases from V and 4 bases from J, leaving 11 bases between the germline ends. The rearranged segments are TRBV4-2 and TRBJ1-1; TRBD1 is perhaps the D gene, given 5 matching bases. The receptor comes from a boy aged 2 to 9 with acute lymphoblastic leukemia, due to receive a stem cell transplant. This sample comprised PBMCs, obtained before TCRalphabeta/CD19-depleted stem cell transplant. The DNA sequence is as follows: TGTGCCAGCAGCTATACAGGACCCACTGAAGCTTTCTTT. Translated, this gives CASSYTGPTEAFF.